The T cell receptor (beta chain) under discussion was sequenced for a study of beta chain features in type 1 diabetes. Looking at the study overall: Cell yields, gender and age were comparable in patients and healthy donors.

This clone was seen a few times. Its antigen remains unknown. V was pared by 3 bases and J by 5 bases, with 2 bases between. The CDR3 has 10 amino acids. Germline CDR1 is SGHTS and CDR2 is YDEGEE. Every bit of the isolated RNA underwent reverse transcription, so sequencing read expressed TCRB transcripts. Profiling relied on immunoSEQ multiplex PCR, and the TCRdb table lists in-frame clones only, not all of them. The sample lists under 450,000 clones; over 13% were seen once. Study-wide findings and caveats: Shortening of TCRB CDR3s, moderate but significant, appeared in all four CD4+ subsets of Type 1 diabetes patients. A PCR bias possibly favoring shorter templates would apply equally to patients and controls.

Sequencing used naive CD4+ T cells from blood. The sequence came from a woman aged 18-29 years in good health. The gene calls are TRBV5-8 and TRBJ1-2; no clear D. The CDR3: CASSSYGYTF. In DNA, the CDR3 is TGTGCCAGCAGCTCTTATGGCTACACCTTC.